The rows below give T cell receptor beta chains drawn from one sample of a study of neurological immune-mediated disorders. TCRdb fed the 5' RACE reads into MiXCR, producing one record per CDR3 protein. The sample consists of 50,000 to 65,000 distinct CDR3 sequences, roughly 4% of them appearing once. The sequenced sample consisted of PBMCs. These receptors were taken from a young man with multiple sclerosis. Each CDR3 is given with its conserved first and last residue. Fields, in order: J gene, V gene, D gene, clone size, CDR3 DNA, CDR3 protein. The D gene is left open where the match is weak. Some rows have no size entry. The others give once, few or many, or a class for an expanded clone.

J: TRBJ1-4; V: TRBV20-1; D: .; size: many; DNA: TGCAGTGCTAGAGATCCGAACCGCCGGGGGCCTTCTAATGAAAAACTGTTTTTT; CDR3: CSARDPNRRGPSNEKLFF
J: TRBJ2-3; V: TRBV15; D: .; size: many; DNA: TGTGCCACCAGCAGAGATAAAAGGGATGGGGGGACAGATACGCAGTATTTT; CDR3: CATSRDKRDGGTDTQYF
J: TRBJ2-7; V: TRBV3-1; D: TRBD1; size: many; DNA: TGTGCCAGCAGCCCTGGGACAGGGAACTACGAGCAGTACTTC; CDR3: CASSPGTGNYEQYF
J: TRBJ2-5; V: TRBV3-1; D: .; size: many; DNA: TGTGCCAGCAGCCTAGGGAAGGGGGACGATATAGAGACCCAGTACTTC; CDR3: CASSLGKGDDIETQYF
J: TRBJ2-2; V: TRBV7-6; D: TRBD1; size: few; DNA: TGTGCCAGCAGGTCGCCGGGACAGAATATAGGGGAGCTGTTTTTT; CDR3: CASRSPGQNIGELFF
J: TRBJ1-5; V: TRBV12-3/TRBV12-4; D: TRBD1; size: many; DNA: TGTGCCAGCAGTTTAGGAGGGGGCGTACAGCCCCAGCATTTT; CDR3: CASSLGGGVQPQHF
J: TRBJ1-3; V: TRBV6-5; D: TRBD1; size: many; DNA: TGTGCCAGCAGTCCTGGGACAGGACTTGGAAACACCATATATTTT; CDR3: CASSPGTGLGNTIYF
J: TRBJ2-7; V: TRBV9; D: TRBD1; size: many; DNA: TGTGCCAGCAGCGTAGCTCCGGACAGGGTCTACGAGCAGTACTTC; CDR3: CASSVAPDRVYEQYF
J: TRBJ1-5; V: TRBV30; D: .; size: .; DNA: TGTGCCTGGAGTGGTATCGTCGATCAGCCCCAGAATTTT; CDR3: CAWSGIVDQPQNF
J: TRBJ2-7; V: TRBV6-5; D: .; size: many; DNA: TGTGCCACTTGGGACCGATACTCCTACGAGCAGTACTTC; CDR3: CATWDRYSYEQYF
J: TRBJ1-1; V: TRBV12-3/TRBV12-4; D: .; size: many; DNA: TGTGCCAGCAGCCTACAGCAGAACACTGAAGCTTTCTTT; CDR3: CASSLQQNTEAFF
J: TRBJ1-5; V: TRBV15; D: .; size: many; DNA: TGTGCCACCAGCAATGGGGGGAGTCAGCCCCAGCATTTT; CDR3: CATSNGGSQPQHF
J: TRBJ2-5; V: TRBV5-8; D: TRBD1; size: many; DNA: TGTGCCAGCAGTAGGGACAGACAAGAGACCCAGTACTTC; CDR3: CASSRDRQETQYF
J: TRBJ2-3; V: TRBV7-3; D: .; size: many; DNA: TGTGCCAGCAGCTTAAGTCTGGCAGGCAGCACAGATACGCAGTATTTT; CDR3: CASSLSLAGSTDTQYF
J: TRBJ2-7; V: TRBV5-1; D: TRBD1; size: many; DNA: TGCGCCAGCAGCGGGGACAGGGGACCCTACGAGCAGTACTTC; CDR3: CASSGDRGPYEQYF
J: TRBJ2-7; V: TRBV20-1; D: .; size: few; DNA: TGCAGTGCTAGAGATCTGGGCTTAAGCTCCTACGAGCAGTACTTC; CDR3: CSARDLGLSSYEQYF
J: TRBJ2-3; V: TRBV7-9; D: .; size: many; DNA: TGTGCCAGCAGCCCGCCCCCAGATACGCAGTATTTT; CDR3: CASSPPPDTQYF
J: TRBJ2-2; V: TRBV14; D: TRBD1; size: many; DNA: TGTGCCAGTACCGGGACAGGGAACACCGGGGAGCTGTTTTTT; CDR3: CASTGTGNTGELFF
J: TRBJ2-2; V: TRBV7-9; D: .; size: many; DNA: TGTGCCAGCAGCTCACCCCAGGTAGCGAACACCGGGGAGCTGTTTTTT; CDR3: CASSSPQVANTGELFF
J: TRBJ2-4; V: TRBV7-2; D: .; size: many; DNA: TGTGCCAGCAGCCGGGTGGGAGGGACAAAAAACATTCAGTACTTC; CDR3: CASSRVGGTKNIQYF
J: TRBJ1-5; V: TRBV12-3/TRBV12-4; D: .; size: many; DNA: TGTGCCAGCAGCCTCCAGGGAGAAGGTCAGCCCCAGCATTTT; CDR3: CASSLQGEGQPQHF
J: TRBJ2-7; V: TRBV28; D: TRBD1; size: many; DNA: TGTGCCAGCAGTGCCGAGACAGGGGGTAAGGCCTACGAGCAGTACTTC; CDR3: CASSAETGGKAYEQYF
J: TRBJ2-5; V: TRBV20-1; D: .; size: many; DNA: TGCAGTGCCCGAGGCGGGATAGGGGGAGAGACCCAGTACTTC; CDR3: CSARGGIGGETQYF
J: TRBJ1-5; V: TRBV29-1; D: TRBD1; size: many; DNA: TGCAGCGCCCAAAACGGGGCGGGACAGCCCCAGAATTTT; CDR3: CSAQNGAGQPQNF
J: TRBJ2-1; V: TRBV7-3; D: TRBD2; size: .; DNA: TGTGCCAGCAGCTCCTTACCGACTAGCGGGAGTAGCAATGAGCAGTTCTTC; CDR3: CASSSLPTSGSSNEQFF
J: TRBJ1-1; V: TRBV29-1; D: .; size: many; DNA: TGCAGCGTTTCAACAGGGAACACTGAAGCTTTCTTT; CDR3: CSVSTGNTEAFF
J: TRBJ1-2; V: TRBV20-1; D: .; size: many; DNA: TGCAGTGCTCCGCAGGACACGTTCAATGGCTACACCTTC; CDR3: CSAPQDTFNGYTF
J: TRBJ2-5; V: TRBV11-1; D: TRBD2; size: many; DNA: TGTGCCAGCAGCTCCCTATCAGCGGGGACTAGCTGGGAGAAGACCCAGTACTTC; CDR3: CASSSLSAGTSWEKTQYF
J: TRBJ1-1; V: TRBV27; D: .; size: many; DNA: TGTGCCAGCAGCGGGGCCAGGATGAACACTGAAGCTTTCTTT; CDR3: CASSGARMNTEAFF
J: TRBJ1-1; V: TRBV5-6; D: .; size: many; DNA: TGTGCCAGCAGCCGGCGGGACGTCGGCACTGAAGCTTTCTTT; CDR3: CASSRRDVGTEAFF
J: TRBJ2-1; V: TRBV7-6; D: TRBD2; size: many; DNA: TGTGCCAGCAGTCCTAGCGGGGGGGCCTACAATGAGCAGTTCTTC; CDR3: CASSPSGGAYNEQFF
J: TRBJ1-2; V: TRBV7-8; D: TRBD1; size: many; DNA: TGTGCCAGCAGCTTAGAAGGGACAGCCGTTGATGGCTACACCTTC; CDR3: CASSLEGTAVDGYTF
J: TRBJ1-4; V: TRBV5-1; D: .; size: many; DNA: TGCGCCAGCAGCGACGGACAGCGCGCGGGGAAACTGTTTTTT; CDR3: CASSDGQRAGKLFF
J: TRBJ2-3; V: TRBV5-1; D: .; size: many; DNA: TGCGCCAGCAGCTTGGTGCGGACCCAGGTGGGAGATACGCAGTATTTT; CDR3: CASSLVRTQVGDTQYF
J: TRBJ2-3; V: TRBV6-4; D: TRBD2; size: .; DNA: TGTGCCAGCAGTGAGGGGCCGGAAGCGGGGACGCAGTATTTT; CDR3: CASSEGPEAGTQYF
J: TRBJ1-2; V: TRBV3-1; D: .; size: few; DNA: TGTGCCAGCAGCCGTCGAGCTAACTATGGCTACACCTTC; CDR3: CASSRRANYGYTF
J: TRBJ1-1; V: TRBV27; D: TRBD1; size: many; DNA: TGTGCCAGCAGTCCACCGGGACAGGCAGCTTTCTTT; CDR3: CASSPPGQAAFF
J: TRBJ2-5; V: TRBV20-1; D: TRBD2; size: many; DNA: TGCAGCGGGAGGGGCCAAGAGACCCAGTACTTC; CDR3: CSGRGQETQYF
J: TRBJ1-6; V: TRBV5-1; D: TRBD1; size: many; DNA: TGCGCCAGCAGCCGTGCGGGACAGGGGTCTAATTCACCCCTCCACTTT; CDR3: CASSRAGQGSNSPLHF
J: TRBJ2-2; V: TRBV9; D: .; size: many; DNA: TGTGCCAGCAGCGTAGTGGTAACCGGGGAGCTGTTTTTT; CDR3: CASSVVVTGELFF
J: TRBJ2-7; V: TRBV12-3/TRBV12-4; D: TRBD2; size: many; DNA: TGTGCCAGCAAACATAGCGGGGTGTCCTACGAGCAGTACTTC; CDR3: CASKHSGVSYEQYF
J: TRBJ2-3; V: TRBV3-1; D: .; size: many; DNA: TGTGCCAGCAGCCAAGTTGGGGGATACCTAAATACGCAGTATTTT; CDR3: CASSQVGGYLNTQYF
J: TRBJ1-2; V: TRBV7-8; D: TRBD1; size: many; DNA: TGTGCCAGCAGCATTTCTTACGGGACAGGGCCGCTCGGCTACACCTTC; CDR3: CASSISYGTGPLGYTF
J: TRBJ2-7; V: TRBV7-9; D: .; size: many; DNA: TGTGCCAGCAGCCTGGGTTCAGGGTATGAGGAGCAGTACTTC; CDR3: CASSLGSGYEEQYF
J: TRBJ1-1; V: TRBV5-1; D: .; size: many; DNA: TGCGCCAGCCGAAAAGACCAGGGTATGAACACTGAAGCTTTCTTT; CDR3: CASRKDQGMNTEAFF
J: TRBJ1-4; V: TRBV5-6; D: .; size: many; DNA: TGTGCCAGCAGCTTGTTGGCAGGAGGGAGTGAAAAACTGTTTTTT; CDR3: CASSLLAGGSEKLFF
J: TRBJ2-1; V: TRBV5-1; D: .; size: many; DNA: TGCGCCAGCAGCTTGGCCGTGCAGTCCTACAATGAGCAGTTCTTC; CDR3: CASSLAVQSYNEQFF
J: TRBJ2-5; V: TRBV4-1; D: TRBD1; size: many; DNA: TGCGCCAGCAGCTTTGGGACAGCCAACATACAAGAGACCCAGTACTTC; CDR3: CASSFGTANIQETQYF